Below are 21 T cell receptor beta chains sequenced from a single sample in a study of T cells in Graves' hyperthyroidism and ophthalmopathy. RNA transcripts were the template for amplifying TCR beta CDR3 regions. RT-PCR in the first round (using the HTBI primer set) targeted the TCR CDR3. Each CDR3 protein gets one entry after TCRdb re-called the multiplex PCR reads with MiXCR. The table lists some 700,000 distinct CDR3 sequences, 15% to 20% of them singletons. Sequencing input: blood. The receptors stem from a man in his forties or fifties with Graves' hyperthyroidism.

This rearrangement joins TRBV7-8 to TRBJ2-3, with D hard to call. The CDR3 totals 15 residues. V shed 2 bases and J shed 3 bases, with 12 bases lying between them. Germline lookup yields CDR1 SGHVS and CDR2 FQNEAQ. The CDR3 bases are TGTGCCAGCAGCTTAAGAGCGAAGAGAACAGATACGCAGTATTTT. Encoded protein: CASSLRAKRTDTQYF.

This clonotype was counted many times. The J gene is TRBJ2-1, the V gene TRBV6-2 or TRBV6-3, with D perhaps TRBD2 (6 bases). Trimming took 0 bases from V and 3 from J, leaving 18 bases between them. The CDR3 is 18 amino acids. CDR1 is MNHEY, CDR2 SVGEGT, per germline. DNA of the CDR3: TGTGCCAGCAGTTACTCGTTTGGTGGGGGAGGCCGCTACAATGAGCAGTTCTTC. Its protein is CASSYSFGGGGRYNEQFF.

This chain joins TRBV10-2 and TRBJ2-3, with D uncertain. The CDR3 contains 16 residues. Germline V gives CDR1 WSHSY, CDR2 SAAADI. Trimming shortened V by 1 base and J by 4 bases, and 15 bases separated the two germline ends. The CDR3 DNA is TGCGCCAGCAGTGAGTGGGTGAGTGGAGCGCCAGATACGCAGTATTTT. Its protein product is CASSEWVSGAPDTQYF.

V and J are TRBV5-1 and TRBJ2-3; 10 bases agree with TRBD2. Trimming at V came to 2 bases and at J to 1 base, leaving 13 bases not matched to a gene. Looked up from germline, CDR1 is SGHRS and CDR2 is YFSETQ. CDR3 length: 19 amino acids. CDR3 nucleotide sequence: TGCGCCAGCAGCTTAGCACTAGCGGGAACCGGATTAGGCACAGATACGCAGTATTTT. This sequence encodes CASSLALAGTGLGTDTQYF.

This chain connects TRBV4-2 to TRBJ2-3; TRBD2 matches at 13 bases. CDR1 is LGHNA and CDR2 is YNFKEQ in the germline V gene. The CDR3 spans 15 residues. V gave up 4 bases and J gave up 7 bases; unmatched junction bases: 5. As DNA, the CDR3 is TGTGCCAGCAGCCCGGGACTAGCGGGATTGAATACGCAGTATTTT. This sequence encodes CASSPGLAGLNTQYF.

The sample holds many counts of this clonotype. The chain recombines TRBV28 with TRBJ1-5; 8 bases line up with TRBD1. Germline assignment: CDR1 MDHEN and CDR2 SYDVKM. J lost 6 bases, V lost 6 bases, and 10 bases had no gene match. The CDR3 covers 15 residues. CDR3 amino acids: CASSPRTGRSQPQHF. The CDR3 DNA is TGTGCCAGCAGCCCAAGGACAGGGCGATCTCAGCCCCAGCATTTT.

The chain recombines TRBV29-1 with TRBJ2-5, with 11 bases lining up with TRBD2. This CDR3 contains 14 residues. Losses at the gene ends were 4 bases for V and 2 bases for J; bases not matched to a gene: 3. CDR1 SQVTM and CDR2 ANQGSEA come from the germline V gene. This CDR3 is CSVALAGAQETQYF. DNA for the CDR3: TGCAGCGTTGCACTAGCGGGGGCTCAAGAGACCCAGTACTTC.

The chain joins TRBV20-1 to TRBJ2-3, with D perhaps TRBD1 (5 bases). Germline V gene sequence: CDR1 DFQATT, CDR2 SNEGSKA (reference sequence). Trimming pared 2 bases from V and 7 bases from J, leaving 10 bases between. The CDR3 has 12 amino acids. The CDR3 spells CSARQGGHTQYF. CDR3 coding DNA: TGCAGTGCTAGACAGGGTGGACATACGCAGTATTTT.

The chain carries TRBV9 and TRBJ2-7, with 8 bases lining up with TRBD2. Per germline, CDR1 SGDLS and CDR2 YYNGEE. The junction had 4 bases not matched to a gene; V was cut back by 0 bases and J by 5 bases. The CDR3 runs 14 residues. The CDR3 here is CASSVGGRSDEQYF. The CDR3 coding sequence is TGTGCCAGCAGCGTAGGCGGGAGGAGCGACGAGCAGTACTTC.

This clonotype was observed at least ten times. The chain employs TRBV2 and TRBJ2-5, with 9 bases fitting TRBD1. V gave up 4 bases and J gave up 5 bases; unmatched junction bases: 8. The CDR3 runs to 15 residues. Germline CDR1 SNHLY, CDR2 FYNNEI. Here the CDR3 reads CASSALGQGRETQYF. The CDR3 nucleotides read TGTGCCAGCAGTGCCCTGGGACAGGGAAGGGAGACCCAGTACTTC. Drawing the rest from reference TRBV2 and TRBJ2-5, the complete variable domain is EPEVTQTPSHQVTQMGQEVILRCVPISNHLYFYWYRQILGQKVEFLVSFYNNEISEKSEIFDDQFSVERPDGSNFTLKIRSTKLEDSAMYFCASSALGQGRETQYFGPGTRLLVL.

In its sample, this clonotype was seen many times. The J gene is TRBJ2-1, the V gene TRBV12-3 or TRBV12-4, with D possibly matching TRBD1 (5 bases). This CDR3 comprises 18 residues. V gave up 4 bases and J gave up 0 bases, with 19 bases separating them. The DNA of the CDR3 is TGTGCCAGCAGTTCCCGTCAGCAGGGCCCAAGCTCCTACAATGAGCAGTTCTTC. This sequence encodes CASSSRQQGPSSYNEQFF.

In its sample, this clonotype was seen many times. The CDR3 DNA follows: TGCAGCGTTGAAGGGGACAGGAGCTCTGGGGCCAACGTCCTGACTTTC. Its protein product is CSVEGDRSSGANVLTF. The chain is built from TRBV29-1 and TRBJ2-6, with 8 bases that match TRBD1. This CDR3 is built from 16 residues. The germline V gene encodes CDR1 SQVTM and CDR2 ANQGSEA. The ends lost 1 base at V and 0 bases at J; junction bases unmatched: 2.

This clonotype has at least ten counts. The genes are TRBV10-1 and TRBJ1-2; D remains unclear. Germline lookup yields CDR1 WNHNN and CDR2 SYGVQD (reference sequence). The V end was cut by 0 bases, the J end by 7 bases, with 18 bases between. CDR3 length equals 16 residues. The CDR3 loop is CASSESQKGPMGGYTF. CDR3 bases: TGCGCCAGCAGTGAGTCTCAGAAAGGGCCCATGGGTGGCTACACCTTC.

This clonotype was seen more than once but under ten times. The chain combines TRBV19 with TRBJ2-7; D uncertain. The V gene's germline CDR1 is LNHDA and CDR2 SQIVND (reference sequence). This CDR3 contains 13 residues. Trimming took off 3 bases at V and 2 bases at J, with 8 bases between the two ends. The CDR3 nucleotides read TGTGCCAGTAGTATTTCGGGTCCCTACGAGCAGTACTTC. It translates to CASSISGPYEQYF.

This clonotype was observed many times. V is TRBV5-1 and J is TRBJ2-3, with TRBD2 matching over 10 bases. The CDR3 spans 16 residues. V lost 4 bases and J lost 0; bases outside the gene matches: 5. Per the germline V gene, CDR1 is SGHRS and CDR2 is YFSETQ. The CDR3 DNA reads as TGCGCCAGCAGCCCTCGGACTAGCGGAAGCACAGATACGCAGTATTTT. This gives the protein CASSPRTSGSTDTQYF. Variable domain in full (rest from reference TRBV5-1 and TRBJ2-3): KAGVTQTPRYLIKTRGQQVTLSCSPISGHRSVSWYQQTPGQGLQFLFEYFSETQRNKGNFPGRFSGRQFSNSRSEMNVSTLELGDSALYLCASSPRTSGSTDTQYFGPGTRLTVL.

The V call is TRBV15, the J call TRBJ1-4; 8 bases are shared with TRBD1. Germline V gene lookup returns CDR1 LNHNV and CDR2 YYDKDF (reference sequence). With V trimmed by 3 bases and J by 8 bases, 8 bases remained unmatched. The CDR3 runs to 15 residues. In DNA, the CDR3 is TGTGCCACCAGCAGTGACAGGGGCCCTTTAGAAAAACTGTTTTTT. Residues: CATSSDRGPLEKLFF.

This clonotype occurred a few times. The CDR3 is CASSSPGDEQPQHF. The CDR3 DNA follows: TGTGCCAGCAGTTCCCCAGGGGATGAGCAGCCCCAGCATTTT. The chain carries TRBV28 and TRBJ1-5; maybe TRBD1 (6 bases). CDR3 size: 14 residues. V was cut by 4 bases and J by 7 bases, with 14 bases left in between. Per germline, CDR1 MDHEN and CDR2 SYDVKM.

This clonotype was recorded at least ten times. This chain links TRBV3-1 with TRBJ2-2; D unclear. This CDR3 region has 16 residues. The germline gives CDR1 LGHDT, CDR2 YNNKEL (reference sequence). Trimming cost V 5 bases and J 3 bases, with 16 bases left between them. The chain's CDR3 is CASSESPGRHTGELFF. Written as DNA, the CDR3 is TGTGCCAGCAGCGAATCTCCCGGGCGACACACCGGGGAGCTGTTTTTT.

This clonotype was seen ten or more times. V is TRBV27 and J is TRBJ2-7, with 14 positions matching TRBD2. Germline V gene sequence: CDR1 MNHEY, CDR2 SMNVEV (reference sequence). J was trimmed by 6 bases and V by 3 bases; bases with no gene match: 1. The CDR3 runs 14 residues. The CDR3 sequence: CASSLTSGRAEQYF. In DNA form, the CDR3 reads TGTGCCAGCAGTTTGACTAGCGGGAGGGCCGAGCAGTACTTC.

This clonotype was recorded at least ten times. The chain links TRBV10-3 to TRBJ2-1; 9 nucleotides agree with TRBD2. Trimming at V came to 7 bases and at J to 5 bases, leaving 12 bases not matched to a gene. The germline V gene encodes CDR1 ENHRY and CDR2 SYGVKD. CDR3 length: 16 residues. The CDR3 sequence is CAINDRGASGNNEQFF. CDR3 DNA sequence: TGTGCCATCAACGACCGAGGGGCTAGCGGGAACAATGAGCAGTTCTTC.

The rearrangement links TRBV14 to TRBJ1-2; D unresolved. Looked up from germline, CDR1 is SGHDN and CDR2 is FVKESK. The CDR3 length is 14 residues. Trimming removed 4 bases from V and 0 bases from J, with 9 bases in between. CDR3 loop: CASSRTAANYGYTF. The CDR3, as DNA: TGTGCCAGCAGCCGGACGGCTGCTAACTATGGCTACACCTTC.